Presented here are 16 T cell receptor beta chains from one specimen sequenced in a study of glioma-infiltrating T cells. The iRepertoire nested amplicon-rescue multiplex PCR amplified TCR alpha and beta CDR3s from RNA. TCRdb used MiXCR to reprocess the multiplex PCR reads, holding one entry per CDR3 protein. The sample lists over 120,000 distinct CDR3 sequences, about two fifths occurring once. Input material: glioma tissue, nonneoplastic brain tissue, or PBMCs (not recorded which). These receptors all come from a human donor with low-grade glioma or glioblastoma, undergoing nonglioma brain surgery, or in good health (not recorded which).

This clonotype was detected a few times. This chain uses TRBV7-2 with TRBJ2-3; maybe TRBD1 (5 bases). Germline CDR1 SGHTA, CDR2 FQGNSA. With 6 bases removed from V and 4 bases from J, the gap between germline ends came to 8 bases. There are 12 residues in the CDR3. The DNA for the CDR3 is TGTGCCAGCAGATCAGGGCCAGATACGCAGTATTTT. Protein: CASRSGPDTQYF.

This clonotype appeared a few times. This sequence joins TRBV4-3 and TRBJ2-1; 7 bases match TRBD1. Germline V gene data show CDR1 as LGHNA and CDR2 as YSLEER. Trimming cost V 6 bases and J 9 bases; bases outside gene matches: 11. There are 14 residues in the CDR3. The CDR3 loop reads CASRRSTGDPEQFF. The CDR3 coding sequence is TGCGCCAGCAGACGCTCTACAGGGGATCCTGAGCAGTTCTTC.

DNA of the CDR3: TGTGCCAGCAGTCCCTCACGGGCAGGGGGCTTCCAAGAGACCCAGTACTTC. It translates to CASSPSRAGGFQETQYF. The chain couples TRBV28 to TRBJ2-5; 8 positions agree with TRBD1. V lost 5 bases and J lost 1; bases outside the gene matches: 12. Germline loops: CDR1 MDHEN, CDR2 SYDVKM. This CDR3 has 17 amino acids.

The chain links TRBV4-1 to TRBJ2-3; no reliable D call. CDR3 length equals 15 residues. The germline V gene encodes CDR1 MGHRA and CDR2 YSYEKL. Trimming stripped 3 bases from V and 1 base from J, with 11 bases between. CDR3 DNA: TGCGCCAGCAGCCATGCAGCCGAGGGCACAGATACGCAGTATTTT. Protein product: CASSHAAEGTDTQYF.

The table lists this clonotype with a few counts. The chain uses TRBV4-1 and TRBJ2-7, with 7 bases that match TRBD2. Germline assignment: CDR1 MGHRA and CDR2 YSYEKL. The CDR3 totals 15 residues. Trimming cost V 0 bases and J 4 bases; bases outside gene matches: 6. The CDR3 region is CASSQDHPGGYEQYF. The CDR3 DNA sequence: TGCGCCAGCAGCCAAGATCATCCGGGGGGATACGAGCAGTACTTC.

The chain employs TRBV28 and TRBJ2-7, with D tentatively TRBD2 (5 bases). In germline, CDR1 is MDHEN, CDR2 SYDVKM. The V gene lost 6 bases and the J gene lost 3 bases, with 9 bases spanning the gap. The CDR3 runs 12 residues. CDR3 DNA: TGTGCCAGCAGCCCCGCGGGCTACGAGCAGTACTTC. Its translation is CASSPAGYEQYF.

This clonotype was counted between two and nine times. The chain employs TRBV12-3 or TRBV12-4 and TRBJ2-1; D ambiguous. Trimming left V 7 bases short and J 5 bases short, with 12 bases between. The CDR3 covers 13 residues. The CDR3 loop reads CASTSDFDNEQFF. The CDR3 nucleotides are TGTGCCAGCACCTCCGACTTTGACAATGAGCAGTTCTTC.

This rearrangement joins TRBV15 to TRBJ1-6; a possible D gene is TRBD1 (5 bases). In germline, CDR1 is LNHNV, CDR2 YYDKDF (reference sequence). The ends were cut back, 0 bases at V and 5 bases at J, with 5 bases in the middle. The CDR3 has 14 residues. CDR3 bases: TGTGCCACCAGCAGAGACAGGGATAATTCACCCCTCCACTTT. Translation: CATSRDRDNSPLHF.

There are a few counts of this clonotype. A much more abundant neighbour one base away suggests this may be a read error. This chain connects TRBV24-1 to TRBJ1-1; tentative D call: TRBD1 (6 bases). CDR1 and CDR2 (germline): KGHDR, SFDVKD. The CDR3 totals 14 residues. The CDR3 coding sequence is TGTGCCACCGCCCCCTCGGGACATTTAACTGAAGCTTCCTTT. Encoded protein: CATAPSGHLTEASF.

The rearrangement joins TRBV7-3 to TRBJ2-1; 10 bases are a match to TRBD2. V gave up 5 bases and J gave up 8 bases; unmatched junction bases: 3. The CDR3 loop spans 13 amino acids. CDR1 is SGHTA, CDR2 FQGTGA, per germline. CDR3 sequence (DNA): TGTGCCAGCAGCGGGACTAGCGTCGATGAGCAGTTCTTC. This gives the protein CASSGTSVDEQFF. The full variable domain, completed using reference TRBV7-3 and TRBJ2-1, is GAGVSQTPSNKVTEKGKYVELRCDPISGHTALYWYRQSLGQGPEFLIYFQGTGAADDSGLPNDRFFAVRPEGSVSTLKIQRTERGDSAVYLCASSGTSVDEQFFGPGTRLTVL.

The rearrangement joins TRBV7-9 to TRBJ1-1; tentative D call: TRBD1 (6 bases). Looked up from germline, CDR1 is SEHNR and CDR2 is FQNEAQ (reference sequence). Trimming took off 7 bases at V and 7 bases at J, with 13 bases between the two ends. This CDR3 has 12 amino acids. This CDR3 reads CASIPGAGEAFF. The CDR3 DNA reads as TGTGCCAGCATACCGGGGGCGGGTGAAGCTTTCTTT.

V and J are TRBV28 and TRBJ2-7; the D is unclear. The CDR3 has 14 residues. V was clipped by 2 bases and J by 0 bases, with 8 bases between them. The germline CDR1 and CDR2 sequences are MDHEN and SYDVKM. The CDR3 DNA follows: TGTGCCAGCAGTTTAGGGTCCAGCTCCTACGAGCAGTACTTC. It translates to CASSLGSSSYEQYF.

This clonotype occurred a few times. The chain employs TRBV6-1 and TRBJ1-5; D is unclear. The germline V gene has CDR1 MNHNS and CDR2 SASEGT. CDR3 length equals 14 residues. With 2 bases removed from V and 0 bases from J, the gap between germline ends came to 5 bases. CDR3: CASSEQSSNQPQHF. The CDR3 region has the DNA TGTGCCAGCAGTGAACAGAGTAGCAATCAGCCCCAGCATTTT.

The sample holds a few counts of this clonotype. V is TRBV6-1 and J is TRBJ2-1; 8 nucleotides line up with TRBD2. The junction had 5 bases not matched to a gene; V was cut back by 6 bases and J by 4 bases. CDR1 and CDR2 from the germline V gene are MNHNS and SASEGT. This CDR3 contains 14 residues. CDR3 bases: TGTGCCAGCAGCAACAGCGGGGGATACAATGAGCAGTTCTTC. The encoded protein is CASSNSGGYNEQFF.

The chain employs TRBV20-1 and TRBJ1-1, with TRBD1 matching over 9 bases. The ends lost 6 bases at V and 4 bases at J; junction bases unmatched: 6. The CDR3 loop spans 13 amino acids. Germline CDR1 DFQATT, CDR2 SNEGSKA (reference sequence). CDR3 bases: TGCAGTGCCCCGACAGGGGGATTCACTGAAGCTTTCTTT. The encoded protein is CSAPTGGFTEAFF.

This sequence joins TRBV7-2 and TRBJ2-6, with TRBD2 matching over 11 bases. Germline trimming cut 5 bases from V and 1 base from J; bases unmatched to any gene: 4. Germline-derived CDR1 and CDR2 are SGHTA and FQGNSA. The CDR3 runs to 17 residues. The CDR3 DNA is TGTGCCAGCAGCCTGGGACTAGCGGAGTCTGGGGCCAACGTCCTGACTTTC. It is translated as CASSLGLAESGANVLTF.